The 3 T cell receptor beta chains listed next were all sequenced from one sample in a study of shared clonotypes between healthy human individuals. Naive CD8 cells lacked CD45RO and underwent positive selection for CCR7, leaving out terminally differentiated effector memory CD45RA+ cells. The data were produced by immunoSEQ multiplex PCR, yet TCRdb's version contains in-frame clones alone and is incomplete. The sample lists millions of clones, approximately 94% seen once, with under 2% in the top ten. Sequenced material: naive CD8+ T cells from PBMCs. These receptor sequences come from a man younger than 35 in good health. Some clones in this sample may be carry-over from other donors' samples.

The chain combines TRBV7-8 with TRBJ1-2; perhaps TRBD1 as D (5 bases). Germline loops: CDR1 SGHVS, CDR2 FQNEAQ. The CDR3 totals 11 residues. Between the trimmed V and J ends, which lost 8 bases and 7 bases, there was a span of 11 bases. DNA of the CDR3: TGTGCCAGCCCGGACATGACTGGCTACACCTTC. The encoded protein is CASPDMTGYTF.

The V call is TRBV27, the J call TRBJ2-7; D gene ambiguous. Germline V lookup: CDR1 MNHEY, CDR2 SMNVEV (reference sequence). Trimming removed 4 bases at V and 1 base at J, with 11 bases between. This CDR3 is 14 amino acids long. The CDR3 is CASSSIADSYEQYF. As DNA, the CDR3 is TGTGCCAGCAGTTCTATAGCCGATTCCTACGAGCAGTACTTC.

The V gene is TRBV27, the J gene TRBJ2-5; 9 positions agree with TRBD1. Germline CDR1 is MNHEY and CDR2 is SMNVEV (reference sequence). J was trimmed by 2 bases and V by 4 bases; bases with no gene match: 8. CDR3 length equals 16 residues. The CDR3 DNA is TGTGCCAGCAGTTCGACAGGGGGAGAACTACAAGAGACCCAGTACTTC. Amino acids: CASSSTGGELQETQYF.